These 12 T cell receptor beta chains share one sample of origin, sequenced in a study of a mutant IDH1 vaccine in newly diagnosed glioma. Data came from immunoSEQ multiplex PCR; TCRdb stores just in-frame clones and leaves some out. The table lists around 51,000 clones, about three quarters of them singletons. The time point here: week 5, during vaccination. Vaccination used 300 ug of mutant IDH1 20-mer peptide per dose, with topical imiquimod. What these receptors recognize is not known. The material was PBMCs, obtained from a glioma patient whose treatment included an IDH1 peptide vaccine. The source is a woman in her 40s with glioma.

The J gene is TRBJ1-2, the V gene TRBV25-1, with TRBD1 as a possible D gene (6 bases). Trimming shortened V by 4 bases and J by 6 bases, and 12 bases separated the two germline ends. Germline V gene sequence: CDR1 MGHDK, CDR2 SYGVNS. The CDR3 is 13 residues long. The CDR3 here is CASSGVTGNGYTF. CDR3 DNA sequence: TGTGCCAGCAGTGGCGTCACAGGGAATGGCTACACCTTC.

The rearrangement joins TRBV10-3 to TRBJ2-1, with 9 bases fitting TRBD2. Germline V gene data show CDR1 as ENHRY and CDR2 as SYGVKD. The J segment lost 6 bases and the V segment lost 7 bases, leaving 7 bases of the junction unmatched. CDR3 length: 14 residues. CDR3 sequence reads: CAITAGGSPNEQFF. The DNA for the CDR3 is TGTGCCATCACTGCGGGGGGGTCTCCCAATGAGCAGTTCTTC.

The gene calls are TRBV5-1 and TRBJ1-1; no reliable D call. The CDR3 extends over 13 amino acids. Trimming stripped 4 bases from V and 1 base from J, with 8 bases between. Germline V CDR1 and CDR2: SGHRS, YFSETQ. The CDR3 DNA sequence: TGCGCCAGCAGCCTGAACCAGAACACTGAAGCTTTCTTT. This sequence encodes CASSLNQNTEAFF.

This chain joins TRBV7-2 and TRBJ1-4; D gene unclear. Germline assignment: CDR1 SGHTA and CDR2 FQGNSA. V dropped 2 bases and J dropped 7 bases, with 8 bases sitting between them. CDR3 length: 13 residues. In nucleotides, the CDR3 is TGTGCCAGCAGCTTAATATGGGGTGAAAAACTGTTTTTT. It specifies CASSLIWGEKLFF.

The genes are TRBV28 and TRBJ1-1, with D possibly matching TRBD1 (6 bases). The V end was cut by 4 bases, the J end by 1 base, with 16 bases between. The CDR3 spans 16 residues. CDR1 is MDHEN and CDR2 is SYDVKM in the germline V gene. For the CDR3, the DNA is TGTGCCAGCAGTTGGACAGCCAGTACCTCGAACACTGAAGCTTTCTTT. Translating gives CASSWTASTSNTEAFF.

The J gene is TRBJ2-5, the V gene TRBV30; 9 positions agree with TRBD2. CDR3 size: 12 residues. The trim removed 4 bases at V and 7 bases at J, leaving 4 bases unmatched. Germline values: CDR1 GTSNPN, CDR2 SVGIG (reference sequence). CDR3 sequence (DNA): TGTGCCTGGACAGCGGGGGGCCCGACCCAGTACTTC. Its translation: CAWTAGGPTQYF.

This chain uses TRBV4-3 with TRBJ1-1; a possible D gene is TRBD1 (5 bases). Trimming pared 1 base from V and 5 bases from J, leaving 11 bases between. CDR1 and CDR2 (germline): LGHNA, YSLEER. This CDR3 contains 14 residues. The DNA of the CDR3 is TGCGCCAGCAGCCAAGCGGACGGGGGTACTGAAGCTTTCTTT. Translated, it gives CASSQADGGTEAFF.

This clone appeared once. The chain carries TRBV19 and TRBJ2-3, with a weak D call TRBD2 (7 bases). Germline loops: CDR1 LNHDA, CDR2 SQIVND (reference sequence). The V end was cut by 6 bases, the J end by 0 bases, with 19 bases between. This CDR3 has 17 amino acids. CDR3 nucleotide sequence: TGTGCCAGTAGGGGTGGCGGGGGCGCTCCTAGCACAGATACGCAGTATTTT. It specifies CASRGGGGAPSTDTQYF. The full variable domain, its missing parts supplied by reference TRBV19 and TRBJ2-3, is DGGITQSPKYLFRKEGQNVTLSCEQNLNHDAMYWYRQDPGQGLRLIYYSQIVNDFQKGDIAEGYSVSREKKESFPLTVTSAQKNPTAFYLCASRGGGGAPSTDTQYFGPGTRLTVL.

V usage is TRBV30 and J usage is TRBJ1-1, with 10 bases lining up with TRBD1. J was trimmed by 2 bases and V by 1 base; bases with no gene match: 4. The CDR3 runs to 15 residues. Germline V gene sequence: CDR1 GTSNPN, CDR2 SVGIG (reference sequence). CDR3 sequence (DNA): TGTGCCTGGAGTGCCAGGGACAGGGGTAACACTGAAGCTTTCTTT. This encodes CAWSARDRGNTEAFF.

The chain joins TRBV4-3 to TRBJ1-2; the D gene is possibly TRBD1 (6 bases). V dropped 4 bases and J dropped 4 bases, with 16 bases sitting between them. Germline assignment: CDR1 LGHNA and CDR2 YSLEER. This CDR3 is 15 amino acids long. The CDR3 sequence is CASSLARGGSYGYTF. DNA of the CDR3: TGCGCCAGCAGCCTCGCAAGGGGGGGGAGCTATGGCTACACCTTC.

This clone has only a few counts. The CDR3 DNA is TGTGCCACCAGCGAGATTCTAAAGGGGGAAAAACTGTTTTTT. This translates into CATSEILKGEKLFF. The rearrangement uses TRBV15 and TRBJ1-4; D may be TRBD1 (5 bases). This CDR3 region has 14 residues. Germline assignment: CDR1 LNHNV and CDR2 YYDKDF (reference sequence). The V end lost 5 bases, the J end lost 8 bases, and 15 bases lay between the germline ends.

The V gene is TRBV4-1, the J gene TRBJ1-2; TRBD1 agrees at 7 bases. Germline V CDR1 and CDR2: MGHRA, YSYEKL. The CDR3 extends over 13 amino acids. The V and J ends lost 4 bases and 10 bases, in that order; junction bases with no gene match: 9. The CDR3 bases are TGCGCCAGCAGCCTTGCCGGGACAGCCACCTACACCTTC. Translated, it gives CASSLAGTATYTF.